Below, one T cell receptor beta chain is given with its context. The antigen is not known. Repertoires were generated with immunoSEQ multiplex PCR, while TCRdb's copy carries only in-frame clones and drops some. The data show 120,000 or so clones, 70% to 90% seen once. Trimming cost V 1 base and J 1 base, with 9 bases left between them. The length of the CDR3 is 15 residues. The germline gives CDR1 MGHRA, CDR2 YSYEKL. Described time point: blood 2 weeks post-SBRT. Treatment denoted: 15 Gy SBRT to primary tumor, nephrectomy 4 weeks later. After SBRT, blood was collected at 2 and 4 weeks, plus baseline. The source of the sample is a study of radiation and T cells in renal cell carcinoma. Study observations and caveats: Baseline intratumoral clonotype presence is unknown without pretreatment biopsies.

The receptor comes from a woman aged 55-70 years with renal cell carcinoma. The V and J genes are TRBV4-1 and TRBJ2-3, with unresolved D. The specimen comprised blood, sampled from a patient whose treatment included radiotherapy and nephrectomy. CDR3 nucleotides: TGCGCCAGCAGCCAAGCGGTGGACGGCACAGATACGCAGTATTTT. Encoded protein: CASSQAVDGTDTQYF.